This T cell receptor (beta chain) was captured by sequencing in a study of CD8+ T cells in alopecia areata. Study in general: Treated patients were given oral tofacitinib, which was dosed at 5 to 10 mg twice daily. Tofacitinib therapy lasting 6 to 18 months was followed by 6 months off drug.

Reverse transcribed after extraction, RNA yielded cDNA as the sequencing template. Clones were read by immunoSEQ multiplex PCR, and TCRdb kept only the in-frame ones, dropping some. The table includes 100,000 to 150,000 clones, less than 45% detected once. The CDR3 is made up of 12 amino acids. Germline values: CDR1 MGHDK, CDR2 SYGVNS. This clone was seen only once. Researchers gathered lesional scalp punch biopsies and peripheral blood from patients with alopecia areata. Sequencing was carried out using CD4+ T cells sorted from blood. V gene TRBV25-1 combines with J gene TRBJ2-5, with D possibly matching TRBD2 (6 bases). The clonotype originates from a human donor with alopecia areata. CDR3 in DNA: TGTGGAACTAGCTCGGACGGAGAGACCCAGTACTTC. Protein sequence: CGTSSDGETQYF.